A selection of T cell receptor beta chains follows, all from one sample in a study of beta chain features in type 1 diabetes. TCRdb keeps only in-frame clones here, not all; method: immunoSEQ multiplex PCR. The sample records about 400,000 clones, about 12% being singletons. The sequenced sample consisted of naive CD4+ T cells from blood. The receptors were gathered from a young woman with type 1 diabetes. Each CDR3 is given with its conserved first and last residue. The D gene is left open where the match is weak.

V,D,CDR3
TRBV28,TRBD1,CASSLAPGQTFF
TRBV5-6,NA,CASSWGGGEEKLFF
TRBV5-6,TRBD1,CASSFQGTGNHEQYF
TRBV9,TRBD1,CASNDRGQNYGYTF
TRBV30,NA,CAGGRNSYEQYF
TRBV30,TRBD1,CAWTGGYTEAFF
TRBV7-2,TRBD2,CASRLAGGPVEQYF
TRBV5-1,NA,CASSLFQGSYEQYF
TRBV5-1,NA,CASSLDRVGEQYF
TRBV28,TRBD1,CASSLFPGTGDNYGYTF
TRBV9,NA,CASSVEVGGDQPQHF
TRBV7-9,NA,CASSSAGNGAYGYTF
TRBV30,TRBD1,CAWSAGTGFTEAFF
TRBV30,TRBD2,CAGTGTKQFF
TRBV4-3,NA,CASSRTGGATNEKLFF
TRBV5-1,TRBD2,CASSLWGLASQETQYF
TRBV27,TRBD1,CASFDRGTSNYGYTF
TRBV4-3,NA,CASSTERSILNEQFF
TRBV11-2,NA,CATGEVGYTF
TRBV6-5,TRBD1,CASSYSGTGPYEQYF
TRBV4-3,TRBD1,CASSRRQGVADTQYF
TRBV11-2,NA,CASSTGWDGYTF
TRBV5-1,NA,CASRALDLNTEAFF
TRBV5-1,NA,CASSLGGAAGYTF
TRBV11-2,NA,CASSRWRDTQYF
TRBV14,TRBD1,CASSPTGAGELFF
TRBV10-3,NA,CAISNRNNEQFF
TRBV6-5,TRBD1,CASSRGGQGTYEQYF
TRBV10-3,NA,CAISGDLWVTDNEQFF
TRBV15,NA,CATSRDLGSPYEQYF
TRBV19,NA,CASSAGTSNTEAFF
TRBV7-6,NA,CASSLGGGSYGYTF
TRBV29-1,NA,CSVEGALPTDTQYF
TRBV5-4,NA,CASRIRGQETQYF
TRBV29-1,NA,CSVDAPGGVQPQHF
TRBV6-4,TRBD1,CASSPGTEQPQHF
TRBV19,NA,CASSTQNSNQPQHF